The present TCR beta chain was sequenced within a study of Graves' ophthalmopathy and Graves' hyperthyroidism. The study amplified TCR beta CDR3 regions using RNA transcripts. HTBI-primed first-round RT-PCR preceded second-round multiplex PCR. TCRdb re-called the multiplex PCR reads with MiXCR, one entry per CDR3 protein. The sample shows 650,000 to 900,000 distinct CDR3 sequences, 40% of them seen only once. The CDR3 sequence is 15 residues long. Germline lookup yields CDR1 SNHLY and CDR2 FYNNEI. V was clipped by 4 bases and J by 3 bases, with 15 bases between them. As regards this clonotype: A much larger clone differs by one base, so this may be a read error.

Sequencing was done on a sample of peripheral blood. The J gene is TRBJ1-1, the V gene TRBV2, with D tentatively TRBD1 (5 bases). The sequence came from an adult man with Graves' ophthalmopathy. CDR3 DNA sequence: TGTGCCAGCAGTGTACGGGGGGGTCCCCACACTGAAGCTTTCTTT. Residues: CASSVRGGPHTEAFF. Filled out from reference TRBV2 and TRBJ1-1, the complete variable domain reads EPEVTQTPSHQVTQMGQEVILRCVPISNHLYFYWYRQILGQKVEFLVSFYNNEISEKSEIFDDQFSVERPDGSNFTLKIRSTKLEDSAMYFCASSVRGGPHTEAFFGQGTRLTVV.